Below, 32 T cell receptor beta chains from the same sample are listed, as sequenced in a study of cytomegalovirus exposure and HLA in healthy donors. The PCR had 60 Vbeta and 13 Jbeta primers. The table came from immunoSEQ multiplex PCR; TCRdb's copy has only in-frame clones and leaves some out. The data hold over 150,000 clones, with roughly 81% observed a single time. The source material was PBMCs. The origin of the receptors is a woman aged 45-65 years in good health and CMV-seronegative.

CDR3 nucleotides: TGTGCCAGCAGCTTTGACAGTAGCAATCAGCCCCAGCATTTT. It encodes CASSFDSSNQPQHF. The chain links TRBV9 to TRBJ1-5, with D possibly matching TRBD1 (5 bases). The CDR3 extends over 14 amino acids. V was clipped by 4 bases and J by 0 bases, with 8 bases between them. Germline values: CDR1 SGDLS, CDR2 YYNGEE.

The rearrangement uses TRBV7-9 and TRBJ1-5; a possible D gene is TRBD1 (5 bases). CDR1 is SEHNR, CDR2 FQNEAQ, per germline (reference sequence). The CDR3 sequence is 12 residues long. V lost 4 bases, J lost 7 bases, and 8 bases lay in between. The DNA of the CDR3 is TGTGCCAGCAGCTATGGGGCACAGCCCCAGCATTTT. The encoded protein is CASSYGAQPQHF.

Only one count was recorded for this clone. The chain joins TRBV19 to TRBJ1-4, with 7 nucleotides matching TRBD1. This CDR3 is built from 13 residues. CDR1 and CDR2 (germline): LNHDA, SQIVND (reference sequence). J lost 8 bases, V lost 8 bases, and 8 bases had no gene match. CDR3 nucleotides: TGTGCCAGTGCCGACAGGGTCGGCGAAAAACTGTTTTTT. It codes for CASADRVGEKLFF.

The V and J genes are TRBV14 and TRBJ1-1; a possible D gene is TRBD1 (5 bases). The germline CDR1 and CDR2 sequences are SGHDN and FVKESK. The length of the CDR3 is 17 residues. Trimming shortened V by 4 bases and J by 0 bases, and 18 bases separated the two germline ends. In DNA, the CDR3 is TGTGCCAGCAGCCCCGGCCGGGGGTATACTATGAACACTGAAGCTTTCTTT. Translation gives CASSPGRGYTMNTEAFF. Variable domain in full (rest from reference TRBV14 and TRBJ1-1): EAGVTQFPSHSVIEKGQTVTLRCDPISGHDNLYWYRRVMGKEIKFLLHFVKESKQDESGMPNNRFLAERTGGTYSTLKVQPAELEDSGVYFCASSPGRGYTMNTEAFFGQGTRLTVV.

The chain combines TRBV15 with TRBJ1-2, with unresolved D. Trimming stripped 0 bases from V and 4 bases from J, with 15 bases between. Germline V CDR1 and CDR2: LNHNV, YYDKDF (reference sequence). The CDR3 loop spans 16 amino acids. CDR3 DNA: TGTGCCACCAGCAGAGACCGTACCCAGACTGGCTATGGCTACACCTTC. Amino acid sequence: CATSRDRTQTGYGYTF. The full variable domain, completed using reference TRBV15 and TRBJ1-2, is DAMVIQNPRYQVTQFGKPVTLSCSQTLNHNVMYWYQQKSSQAPKLLFHYYDKDFNNEADTPDNFQSRRPNTSFCFLDIRSPGLGDTAMYLCATSRDRTQTGYGYTFGSGTRLTVV.

The chain links TRBV15 to TRBJ2-4; TRBD1 matches at 9 bases. After removal of 3 bases from V and 1 base from J, the junction contained 4 bases not matched to a gene. There are 16 residues in the CDR3. Germline-derived CDR1 and CDR2 are LNHNV and YYDKDF (reference sequence). The CDR3 region is CATSRGGTGAKNIQYF. For the CDR3, the DNA is TGTGCCACCAGCAGGGGGGGGACAGGGGCCAAAAACATTCAGTACTTC.

The rearrangement joins TRBV5-1 to TRBJ1-2; D uncertain. Between the trimmed V and J ends, which lost 0 bases and 8 bases, there was a span of 14 bases. The CDR3 sequence is 14 residues long. Germline V gives CDR1 SGHRS, CDR2 YFSETQ. The CDR3 protein is CASSLELDPPGYTF. As DNA, the CDR3 is TGCGCCAGCAGCTTGGAGTTAGATCCCCCCGGCTACACCTTC.

This clone was detected a few times. The rearrangement joins TRBV7-2 to TRBJ2-7, with D possibly being TRBD1 (5 bases). The V end was cut by 5 bases, the J end by 0 bases, with 14 bases between. Germline lookup yields CDR1 SGHTA and CDR2 FQGNSA. CDR3 length equals 15 residues. The CDR3 coding sequence is TGTGCCAGCAGCCGCAGACAGATGAGCTCCTACGAGCAGTACTTC. Encoded protein: CASSRRQMSSYEQYF.

The V call is TRBV25-1, the J call TRBJ2-7; D unclear. Germline V gives CDR1 MGHDK, CDR2 SYGVNS. CDR3 length: 14 amino acids. V was clipped by 8 bases and J by 5 bases, with 19 bases between them. The CDR3 DNA reads as TGTGCCAGCGGAACTACCACGATCGTGAACGAGCAGTACTTC. Its translation: CASGTTTIVNEQYF.

V gene TRBV29-1 combines with J gene TRBJ2-3; 10 nucleotides match TRBD2. CDR3 length equals 15 residues. Germline V lookup: CDR1 SQVTM, CDR2 ANQGSEA. Germline trimming cut 4 bases from V and 1 base from J; bases unmatched to any gene: 5. CDR3 in DNA: TGCAGCGTTGGTGCCGGGACTAGCGGCACAGATACGCAGTATTTT. Translated: CSVGAGTSGTDTQYF.

The V and J genes are TRBV19 and TRBJ2-1; 11 bases fit TRBD2. This CDR3 is 16 amino acids long. Germline CDR1 LNHDA, CDR2 SQIVND (reference sequence). V trimming: 3 bases; J trimming: 5 bases; junction bases outside the gene matches: 6. CDR3 nucleotide sequence: TGTGCCAGTAGTATGAACCCGACTAGCGGGAACAATGAGCAGTTCTTC. Its protein is CASSMNPTSGNNEQFF.

The chain is built from TRBV2 and TRBJ1-4, with 9 bases aligning to TRBD1. Germline V lookup: CDR1 SNHLY, CDR2 FYNNEI. This CDR3 contains 14 residues. V dropped 9 bases and J dropped 3; count of bases not matched to a gene: 5. The CDR3 region is CASETGGPNEKLFF. In DNA form, the CDR3 reads TGTGCCAGTGAAACAGGGGGCCCTAATGAAAAACTGTTTTTT.

The V gene is TRBV11-2, the J gene TRBJ2-7; 8 positions agree with TRBD2. Trimming took 5 bases from V and 0 from J; bases not matched to a gene: 6. This CDR3 has 15 residues. Germline CDR1 is SGHAT and CDR2 is FQNNGV. The CDR3 sequence: CASSQDAGGSYEQYF. In DNA form, the CDR3 reads TGTGCCAGCAGCCAAGATGCGGGGGGCTCCTACGAGCAGTACTTC.

The V call is TRBV6-5, the J call TRBJ2-1, with a tentative D call TRBD2 (5 bases). With 6 bases removed from V and 5 bases from J, the gap between germline ends came to 17 bases. The germline V gene encodes CDR1 MNHEY and CDR2 SVGAGI. The CDR3 covers 15 residues. The CDR3 bases are TGTGCCAGCAGCCGGTCCCGGACTGTTCACAATGAGCAGTTCTTC. As protein: CASSRSRTVHNEQFF.

The rearrangement joins TRBV6-5 to TRBJ1-4, with TRBD1 matching 9 bases. The CDR3 sequence is 15 residues long. J was trimmed by 7 bases and V by 0 bases; bases with no gene match: 3. Germline loops: CDR1 MNHEY, CDR2 SVGAGI. The CDR3 sequence: CASSYSGTGREKLFF. The CDR3 DNA reads TGTGCCAGCAGTTACTCCGGGACAGGGCGTGAAAAACTGTTTTTT.

This clone was observed once. J is TRBJ2-7 and V is TRBV4-3; 7 bases fit TRBD1. Germline-derived CDR1 and CDR2 are LGHNA and YSLEER. The CDR3 loop spans 14 amino acids. V lost 1 base and J lost 5; bases outside the gene matches: 5. The CDR3 sequence is CASSQAGTVDEQYF. In DNA, the CDR3 is TGCGCCAGCAGCCAAGCCGGGACAGTGGACGAGCAGTACTTC.

The chain combines TRBV5-4 with TRBJ2-1; tentatively, D is TRBD2 (6 bases). The CDR3 loop spans 14 amino acids. V lost 4 bases to trimming and J lost 5 bases, with 13 bases between them. Germline-derived CDR1 and CDR2 are SGHNT and YYREEE (reference sequence). The CDR3 spells CASSLTGGDNEQFF. The CDR3 region has the DNA TGTGCCAGCAGCCTAACTGGCGGGGACAATGAGCAGTTCTTC.

This rearrangement joins TRBV5-1 to TRBJ1-6; possibly TRBD1 for D (6 bases). V was pared by 1 base and J by 3 bases, with 14 bases between. From germline, CDR1 is SGHRS and CDR2 YFSETQ. This CDR3 is 17 amino acids long. The CDR3 region is CASSLRGGQSYNSPLHF. The CDR3 nucleotides are TGCGCCAGCAGCTTGAGGGGGGGGCAGAGCTATAATTCACCCCTCCACTTT.

The chain employs TRBV6-6 and TRBJ1-1; a weak D match, TRBD1 (5 bases). Germline-derived CDR1 and CDR2 are MNHNY and SVGAGI (reference sequence). This CDR3 contains 14 residues. The V end was cut by 4 bases, the J end by 1 base, with 10 bases between. The chain's CDR3 is CASSFGHANTEAFF. CDR3 sequence (DNA): TGTGCCAGCAGTTTTGGACATGCGAACACTGAAGCTTTCTTT.

The chain is built from TRBV14 and TRBJ2-7, with 14 bases matching TRBD2. The CDR3 sequence is 16 residues long. The V segment lost 5 bases and the J segment 2 bases; nucleotides outside the gene matches: 5. Germline lookup yields CDR1 SGHDN and CDR2 FVKESK. CDR3 residues: CASSKGLAGGTYEQYF. The CDR3 DNA follows: TGTGCCAGCAGCAAAGGACTAGCGGGAGGAACCTACGAGCAGTACTTC.

The rearrangement links TRBV11-2 to TRBJ2-7; TRBD1 agrees at 7 bases. Unmatched junction bases numbered 10, after V lost 5 bases and J lost 3 bases. CDR1 and CDR2 from the germline V gene are SGHAT and FQNNGV. This CDR3 contains 15 residues. CDR3 sequence: CASSPAGTANYEQYF. CDR3 in DNA: TGTGCCAGCAGCCCAGCCGGGACAGCTAACTACGAGCAGTACTTC.

This clone was counted ten times or more. The J gene is TRBJ1-2, the V gene TRBV5-4; D possibly corresponds to TRBD1 (5 bases). The CDR3 sequence is 16 residues long. The V gene lost 0 bases and the J gene lost 7 bases, with 19 bases spanning the gap. Germline values: CDR1 SGHNT, CDR2 YYREEE (reference sequence). The DNA for the CDR3 is TGTGCCAGCAGCTTGGCCTCCCGGCAGGGCGCTGTTGGCTACACCTTC. Translating gives CASSLASRQGAVGYTF.

The V call is TRBV4-3, the J call TRBJ2-7, with 8 bases lining up with TRBD1. Germline CDR1 and CDR2: LGHNA and YSLEER. The CDR3 contains 16 residues. Unmatched junction bases numbered 15, after V lost 6 bases and J lost 5 bases. Written as DNA, the CDR3 is TGCGCCAGCAGTCCCCCCCCACGGACAGGGATCGACGAGCAGTACTTC. Protein: CASSPPPRTGIDEQYF.

The chain has TRBV2 and TRBJ1-1, with a weak D call TRBD1 (6 bases). The CDR3 runs to 16 residues. Germline V gives CDR1 SNHLY, CDR2 FYNNEI. V lost 6 bases and J 6 bases, leaving 23 bases between the germline ends. CDR3 DNA: TGTGCCAGCAGGGACCTTTTTTTGGACAGTAAACCTGAAGCTTTCTTT. It codes for CASRDLFLDSKPEAFF.

V gene TRBV7-9 combines with J gene TRBJ2-3; no clear D gene. Germline V gene data show CDR1 as SEHNR and CDR2 as FQNEAQ (reference sequence). Deletions cut 5 bases from V and 4 bases from J, with 7 bases between. There are 12 residues in the CDR3. The CDR3 DNA follows: TGTGCCAGCAGCCCCCGGTCAGATACGCAGTATTTT. Translated, it gives CASSPRSDTQYF.

J is TRBJ2-2 and V is TRBV19; a weak D match, TRBD2 (6 bases). Trimming removed 1 base at V and 4 bases at J, with 16 bases between. CDR1 and CDR2 (germline): LNHDA, SQIVND (reference sequence). The CDR3 runs to 17 residues. This CDR3 reads CASSIARDWRGTGELFF. CDR3 coding DNA: TGTGCCAGTAGTATAGCAAGGGACTGGCGAGGCACCGGGGAGCTGTTTTTT.

The V gene is TRBV18, the J gene TRBJ1-3; D perhaps matches TRBD1 (6 bases). Germline V lookup: CDR1 KGHSH, CDR2 LQKENI. Trimming pared 1 base from V and 0 bases from J, leaving 10 bases between. This CDR3 spans 16 amino acids. For the CDR3, the DNA is TGTGCCAGCTCACCACAGGACAGCAGCTCTGGAAACACCATATATTTT. It is translated as CASSPQDSSSGNTIYF.

This clone has more than one count but fewer than ten. The chain carries TRBV5-4 and TRBJ1-2, with 9 bases fitting TRBD1. This CDR3 spans 14 amino acids. With 2 bases clipped from V and 8 bases from J, the junction kept 7 bases outside the gene matches. CDR1 and CDR2 from the germline V gene are SGHNT and YYREEE (reference sequence). The CDR3 reads CASSFRDRVSGYTF. DNA of the CDR3: TGTGCCAGCAGCTTCCGGGACAGGGTATCAGGCTACACCTTC.

The chain couples TRBV7-2 to TRBJ2-5; a weak D match, TRBD2 (5 bases). The CDR3 has 14 residues. Trimming took 5 bases from V and 5 from J, leaving 15 bases between them. CDR1 SGHTA and CDR2 FQGNSA come from the germline V gene. CDR3 protein: CASSRAGPGETQYF. CDR3 coding DNA: TGTGCCAGCAGCCGGGCGGGCCCCGGGGAGACCCAGTACTTC.

CDR3 DNA: TGTGCCAGCAGCTTACGAGCTAATGAGCAGTTCTTC. Amino acids: CASSLRANEQFF. This rearrangement joins TRBV5-6 to TRBJ2-1; unclear D gene. Germline V CDR1 and CDR2: SGHDT, YYEEEE. The CDR3 length is 12 residues. V was shortened by 2 bases and J by 7 bases, with 7 bases between the two germline ends.

The rearrangement links TRBV7-8 to TRBJ2-3; 8 nucleotides match TRBD1. V trimming: 5 bases; J trimming: 5 bases; junction bases outside the gene matches: 6. Germline V gene data show CDR1 as SGHVS and CDR2 as FQNEAQ. CDR3 length: 14 residues. The CDR3 sequence is CASSKGQGLDTQYF. The DNA of the CDR3 is TGTGCCAGCAGCAAAGGACAGGGACTAGATACGCAGTATTTT.

The chain links TRBV2 to TRBJ2-6; D not certain. The CDR3 spans 15 residues. Germline V gene lookup returns CDR1 SNHLY and CDR2 FYNNEI. V was pared by 3 bases and J by 0 bases, with 6 bases between. DNA of the CDR3: TGTGCCAGCAGTGAGAGCTACTCTGGGGCCAACGTCCTGACTTTC. Protein product: CASSESYSGANVLTF.